This TCR delta chain was sequenced in a study of gamma-delta T cells after stem cell transplantation. This clone has only a few counts. The TCRdb protein, from a much larger clone, departs from this DNA's translation at residue 5, likely by read error; the protein shown derives from the DNA. TCRdb re-processed the RT-PCR reads using CATT. The sample yields around 820 delta-chain clones, 2.5% to 3.5% seen once. This clonotype was sampled from a human donor. It is not recorded whose cells these are; they may come from a transplant donor. The sequencing input was gamma-delta T cells.

CDR3 in DNA: TGTGCCTGTGACCCACTGGGGGCCGACACCGATAAACTCATCTTT. Its protein product is CACDPLGADTDKLIF. The V and J genes are TRDV2 and TRDJ1; 8 bases line up with TRDD3. The CDR3 length is 15 residues. Germline CDR1 reads GEAIGNYY; CDR2 reads EKD. V gave up 3 bases and J gave up 0 bases; unmatched junction bases: 5.